This is a list of T cell receptor beta chains from one sample in a study of human T cells and chemical hapten exposure. TCRdb ran MiXCR on the 5' RACE reads and lists one entry per CDR3 protein. This table holds about 120,000 distinct CDR3 sequences, roughly a fifth found once. These receptors were obtained from a human donor in good health. Both conserved end residues are part of each CDR3. The order of the fields is D gene, J gene, V gene, clone size, CDR3 DNA, CDR3 protein. D genes are given only for firm matches. The listing skips clone size in some rows; elsewhere it reads once, few, many or a size class.

>-|TRBJ1-6|TRBV15|-
TGTGCCACCAGCAGAGATACTGGTTCACCCCTCCACTTT
CATSRDTGSPLHF
>-|TRBJ1-6|TRBV12-3/TRBV12-4|few
TGTGCCAGCAGGTCCCGAAGACCGACTAATTCACCCCTCCACTTT
CASRSRRPTNSPLHF
>-|TRBJ1-5|TRBV30|few
TGTGCCTGGAGTGGAGGGGGAGGGAGGCAGCCCCAGCATTTT
CAWSGGGGRQPQHF
>-|TRBJ2-2|TRBV7-3|once
TGTGCCAGCAGCCCAGGGCCAAGAGTGAACACCGGGGAGCTGTTTTTT
CASSPGPRVNTGELFF
>TRBD1|TRBJ2-7|TRBV6-1|-
TGTGCCAGTTCGGACAGGGACGAGCAGTACTTC
CASSDRDEQYF
>-|TRBJ2-5|TRBV19|few
TGTGCCAGTAGTATCGGTACGGAGTTAAAGACCCAGTACTTC
CASSIGTELKTQYF
>-|TRBJ1-5|TRBV28|few
TGTGCCAGCAACACAGGGTCCTTTAGCAATCAGCCCCAGCATTTT
CASNTGSFSNQPQHF
>-|TRBJ2-3|TRBV6-5|-
TGTGCCAGCAGATCGACAGGTGCAGATACGCAGTATTTT
CASRSTGADTQYF
>TRBD2|TRBJ2-3|TRBV20-1|-
TGCAGTGCTAGAGATAGAAGACTAGCGGGCACAGATACGCAGTATTTT
CSARDRRLAGTDTQYF
>TRBD1|TRBJ2-7|TRBV29-1|-
TGCAGCGCTACTCCGGGACAGGGTTACGAGCAGTACTTC
CSATPGQGYEQYF
>TRBD1|TRBJ2-7|TRBV2|-
TGTGCCAGCAGTGCCGGGACAGCTCTAACCCACGAGCAGTACTTC
CASSAGTALTHEQYF
>-|TRBJ1-5|TRBV28|-
TGTGCCAGCAGTTTTAGGATGCAGCCCCAGCATTTT
CASSFRMQPQHF
>TRBD2|TRBJ2-5|TRBV5-1|-
TGCGCCAGCAGCTCTAGCGGGAGCAACCAAGAGACCCAGTACTTC
CASSSSGSNQETQYF
>-|TRBJ1-5|TRBV20-1|few
TGCAGTGCCCTCCCGTCGGGGGCAATTGGCAATCAGCCCCAGCATTTT
CSALPSGAIGNQPQHF
>TRBD2|TRBJ2-3|TRBV30|-
TGTGCCTGGACTGAACCGGGACTAGCGGGAAGGACAGATACGCAGTATTTT
CAWTEPGLAGRTDTQYF
>TRBD1|TRBJ2-7|TRBV11-2|-
TGTGCCAGCAGCTTCCCCGGGACAGGGGGCGACGAGCAGTACTTC
CASSFPGTGGDEQYF
>-|TRBJ2-7|TRBV5-4|few
TGTGCCAGCAGCCCGGAGAGAAGAGGGCGAAGCTCCTACGAGCAGTACTTC
CASSPERRGRSSYEQYF
>-|TRBJ2-7|TRBV12-3/TRBV12-4|few
TGTGCCAGCAGCGAACAGGGTATAGACGAGCAGTACTTC
CASSEQGIDEQYF
>-|TRBJ2-6|TRBV6-1|-
TGTGCCAGCAGTGAAAACTTGAATCGGGGCAGGGGCCCTGGGGCCAACGTCCTGACTTTC
CASSENLNRGRGPGANVLTF
>-|TRBJ2-1|TRBV11-2|few
TGTGCCAGCAGCTTAGAACAGACCCCGTTCCATGAGCAGTTCTTC
CASSLEQTPFHEQFF
>-|TRBJ2-7|TRBV28|few
TGTGCCAGCAGCCTTACGGACTTCGTTCCGTACTTC
CASSLTDFVPYF
>TRBD2|TRBJ2-1|TRBV4-2|-
TGTGCCAGCAGCCCCCGGGTAGCGGGAGGAGAGAATGAGCAGTTCTTC
CASSPRVAGGENEQFF
>TRBD2|TRBJ2-1|TRBV4-1|few
TGCGCCAGCAGCCAGGGCGTGGCTAGCGGGTTTAATGAGCAGTTCTTC
CASSQGVASGFNEQFF
>-|TRBJ1-1|TRBV27|-
TGTGCCAGCAGTAGAGACAGGCCTGAACAGGCTGAAGCTTTCTTT
CASSRDRPEQAEAFF
>TRBD2|TRBJ2-5|TRBV24-1|-
TGTGCCACCGCGGGAGCAGAACAAGAGACCCAGTACTTC
CATAGAEQETQYF
>-|TRBJ2-7|TRBV5-1|-
TGCGCCAGCAGCCCTCGGAAAGCGGAGTACGAGCAGTACTTC
CASSPRKAEYEQYF
>TRBD2|TRBJ2-7|TRBV6-2/TRBV6-3|once
TGTGCCAGCAGTGGACTAGAGCGGCCCCACGAGCAGTACTTC
CASSGLERPHEQYF
>-|TRBJ1-4|TRBV28|few
TGTGCCAGCAGTTTATACCTTGAAAAACTGTTTTTT
CASSLYLEKLFF
>-|TRBJ1-2|TRBV6-5|-
TGTGCCAGCAGTATCCGGGGGAATTTCGATGGCTACACCTTC
CASSIRGNFDGYTF